Below are 11 T cell receptor beta chains sequenced from a single sample in a study of blood T cell repertoires in COVID-19. Assay used: immunoSEQ multiplex PCR; TCRdb lists only in-frame clones, some missing. There are over 50,000 clones in the sample; about 90% occur only once, and 7% to 8% lies in the top ten. Material for sequencing was peripheral blood. These receptor sequences come from a woman aged 55-70 years with active or convalescent COVID-19.

The chain employs TRBV7-6 and TRBJ2-7, with 7 nucleotides matching TRBD2. Germline CDR1 reads SGHVS; CDR2 reads FNYEAQ. The CDR3 totals 17 residues. V lost 1 base to trimming and J lost 6 bases; unmatched junction nucleotides: 15. The CDR3 sequence is CASSLDGRAGGTSEQYF. The CDR3, as DNA: TGTGCCAGCAGCTTAGATGGACGGGCCGGGGGGACGAGCGAGCAGTACTTC.

The chain recombines TRBV30 with TRBJ1-4, with 7 positions matching TRBD1. Germline CDR1 GTSNPN, CDR2 SVGIG (reference sequence). This CDR3 is 14 amino acids long. Trimming cost V 5 bases and J 6 bases; bases outside gene matches: 9. The CDR3 here is CAWGLTGADEKLFF. In DNA form, the CDR3 reads TGTGCCTGGGGCTTAACAGGGGCGGATGAAAAACTGTTTTTT.

The rearrangement uses TRBV24-1 and TRBJ1-1; D remains unclear. This CDR3 contains 13 residues. The V and J ends lost 8 bases and 5 bases respectively, with 14 bases between them. CDR1 and CDR2 (germline): KGHDR, SFDVKD. The DNA for the CDR3 is TGTGCCACCAAAGCGGGCGCAAGGACTGAAGCTTTCTTT. It is translated as CATKAGARTEAFF.

CDR3 bases: TGTGCCAGCAGGCGGACTAGCGTTACAGAGACCCAGTACTTC. Amino acids: CASRRTSVTETQYF. This sequence joins TRBV7-2 and TRBJ2-5; 9 bases fit TRBD2. The V gene's germline CDR1 is SGHTA and CDR2 FQGNSA. The length of the CDR3 is 14 residues. The ends lost 6 bases at V and 4 bases at J; junction bases unmatched: 6.

V gene TRBV19 combines with J gene TRBJ1-1; D possibly corresponds to TRBD1 (6 bases). Trimming stripped 6 bases from V and 1 base from J, with 12 bases between. The CDR3 is 14 residues long. Germline V gene lookup returns CDR1 LNHDA and CDR2 SQIVND (reference sequence). This chain's CDR3 is CASRANRENTEAFF. The DNA of the CDR3 is TGTGCCAGTAGGGCAAACAGGGAGAACACTGAAGCTTTCTTT.

The rearrangement uses TRBV6-2 or TRBV6-3 and TRBJ2-3; a weak D match, TRBD2 (5 bases). V was shortened by 2 bases and J by 2 bases, with 11 bases between the two germline ends. The CDR3 runs to 15 residues. The V gene's germline CDR1 is MNHEY and CDR2 SVGEGT. The CDR3 sequence: CASSYLARATDTQYF. CDR3 nucleotide sequence: TGTGCCAGCAGTTACCTAGCTAGGGCCACAGATACGCAGTATTTT.

The genes are TRBV7-7 and TRBJ2-2; 8 bases map to TRBD2. The CDR3 is 17 amino acids. Looked up from germline, CDR1 is SSHAT and CDR2 is FNYEAQ (reference sequence). After removal of 3 bases from V and 5 bases from J, the junction contained 11 bases not matched to a gene. CDR3 region: CASSLQPPTSATGELFF. CDR3 nucleotide sequence: TGTGCCAGCAGCTTGCAACCTCCGACTAGCGCAACCGGGGAGCTGTTTTTT. Supplemented by reference TRBV7-7 and TRBJ2-2, the full variable domain reads GAGVSQSPRYKVTKRGQDVTLRCDPISSHATLYWYQQALGQGPEFLTYFNYEAQPDKSGLPSDRFSAERPEGSISTLTIQRTEQRDSAMYRCASSLQPPTSATGELFFGEGSRLTVL.

This chain joins TRBV18 and TRBJ2-5; TRBD2 matches at 12 bases. J lost 2 bases, V lost 6 bases, and 7 bases had no gene match. The CDR3 loop spans 16 amino acids. Germline V gene data show CDR1 as KGHSH and CDR2 as LQKENI. The CDR3 region is CASSMLAGGDQETQYF. CDR3 DNA sequence: TGTGCCAGCTCGATGCTAGCGGGAGGGGATCAAGAGACCCAGTACTTC.

V and J are TRBV14 and TRBJ2-7; 8 positions agree with TRBD2. Germline V gene lookup returns CDR1 SGHDN and CDR2 FVKESK. The CDR3 runs 13 residues. Unmatched junction bases numbered 7, after V lost 4 bases and J lost 8 bases. DNA for the CDR3: TGTGCCAGCAGCCCCGGGACTAGTCGAAAGCAGTACTTC. Protein sequence: CASSPGTSRKQYF.

The V call is TRBV9, the J call TRBJ1-2; D gene ambiguous. V was trimmed by 2 bases and J by 1 base, leaving 18 bases between them. The CDR3 is 17 residues long. The germline V gene encodes CDR1 SGDLS and CDR2 YYNGEE. This CDR3 is CASSVDGRPGSNYGYTF. CDR3 nucleotide sequence: TGTGCCAGCAGCGTGGACGGACGGCCCGGGAGTAACTATGGCTACACCTTC.

To note about this clone: One end of the junction varies from germline; a read error may be responsible. The chain has TRBV3-1 (or the pseudogene TRBV3-2) and TRBJ1-1, with D maybe TRBD1 (5 bases). CDR3 size: 12 residues. Per the germline V gene, CDR1 is LGHDT and CDR2 is YNNKEL (reference sequence). The CDR3 bases are TGTGCCAGCAGCGAAGACAGATATGAAGCTTTCTTT. This sequence encodes CASSEDRYEAFF.